This T cell receptor beta chain appears in the sequencing data of a study of cytomegalovirus exposure and HLA in healthy donors. Study-level results: In a later analysis, HLA-C alleles had the fewest associated TCRs, DRB1 alleles the most.

This CDR3 is built from 17 residues. Germline V gene data show CDR1 as MGHDK and CDR2 as SYGVNS. PCR was performed using 60 Vbeta and 13 Jbeta primers. The method was immunoSEQ multiplex PCR; TCRdb's version includes in-frame clones alone and lacks a portion of them. The table lists 160,000 or so clones, around three quarters of them singletons. The sample holds one count of this clone. Its antigen is currently unknown. The gene calls are TRBV25-1 and TRBJ2-5; 7 nucleotides agree with TRBD2. The J call may be in error: the DNA end matches TRBJ2-7 better. The sequence was obtained from a woman in her thirties or forties in good health and CMV-seronegative. The specimen was PBMCs. CDR3 in amino acids: CASSEAPPSGRAYEQYF. The CDR3 DNA is TGTGCCAGCAGTGAGGCCCCACCTAGCGGTAGGGCCTACGAGCAGTACTTC.